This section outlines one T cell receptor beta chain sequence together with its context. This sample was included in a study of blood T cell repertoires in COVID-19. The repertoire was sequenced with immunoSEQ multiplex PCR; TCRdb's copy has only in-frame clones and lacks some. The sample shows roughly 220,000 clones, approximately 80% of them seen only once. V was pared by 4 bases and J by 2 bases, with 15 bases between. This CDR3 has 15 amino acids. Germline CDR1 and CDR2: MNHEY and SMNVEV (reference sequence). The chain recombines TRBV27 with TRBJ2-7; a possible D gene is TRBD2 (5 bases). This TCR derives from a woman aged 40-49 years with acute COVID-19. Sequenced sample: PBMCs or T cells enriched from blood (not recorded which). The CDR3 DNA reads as TGTGCCAGCAGTTCCTCTCGGGGTTATACCTACGAGCAGTACTTC. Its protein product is CASSSSRGYTYEQYF.